Presented here are 28 T cell receptor beta chains from one specimen sequenced in a study of chemoradiotherapy in HPV16-positive cancers. Measured with immunoSEQ multiplex PCR; TCRdb has only the in-frame clones, and not every one. Of tens of thousands of clones in the sample, 90% were seen once. The sample here was blood, taken from a patient who underwent chemoradiotherapy. Source of these receptors: a human donor with HPV-associated anogenital cancer.

CDR3 region: CAWSPLAEDTGELFF. The CDR3, as DNA: TGTGCCTGGAGCCCCCTAGCGGAGGACACCGGGGAGCTGTTTTTT. The chain carries TRBV30 and TRBJ2-2; 7 bases line up with TRBD2. The J segment lost 3 bases and the V segment lost 3 bases, leaving 7 bases of the junction unmatched. Germline CDR1 reads GTSNPN; CDR2 reads SVGIG (reference sequence). The CDR3 spans 15 residues.

CDR3 sequence reads: CASSEWQGADGANVLTF. The CDR3 DNA reads as TGTGCCAGCAGTGAATGGCAGGGGGCGGACGGGGCCAACGTCCTGACTTTC. V gene TRBV25-1 combines with J gene TRBJ2-6, with 8 bases lining up with TRBD1. J gave up 4 bases and V 1 base, and 6 bases lay outside the gene matches. This CDR3 has 17 residues. Germline V lookup: CDR1 MGHDK, CDR2 SYGVNS.

There are a few counts of this clone. A junction boundary mismatches the germline segment, possibly from a read error. The chain carries TRBV6-5 and TRBJ2-2, with no clear D. The V gene's germline CDR1 is MNHEY and CDR2 SVGAGI. The CDR3 loop spans 12 amino acids. CDR3 bases: TGTGCCGGCAGAGCTGACACCGGGGAGCTGTTTTTT. Its protein product is CAGRADTGELFF.

The V gene is TRBV29-1, the J gene TRBJ2-2; D not resolved. The V gene's germline CDR1 is SQVTM and CDR2 ANQGSEA. Deletions cut 2 bases from V and 2 bases from J, with 3 bases between. The CDR3 contains 12 residues. The CDR3 coding sequence is TGCAGCGTTGAAACAAACACCGGGGAGCTGTTTTTT. This translates into CSVETNTGELFF.

This clone has only one observation. V gene TRBV4-1 combines with J gene TRBJ2-7; D is unclear. Germline V lookup: CDR1 MGHRA, CDR2 YSYEKL. This CDR3 region has 17 residues. V was trimmed by 0 bases and J by 2 bases, leaving 17 bases between them. In DNA form, the CDR3 reads TGCGCCAGCAGCCAAGAAATCCCCTTTTCGGGCCCCTACGAGCAGTACTTC. Translation gives CASSQEIPFSGPYEQYF.

The sample holds one count of this clone. The CDR3 sequence: CASTRAGNTEAFF. The CDR3 DNA reads TGTGCCAGCACCCGGGCAGGGAACACTGAAGCTTTCTTT. This chain joins TRBV7-2 and TRBJ1-1; D is ambiguous. Trimming removed 7 bases at V and 1 base at J, with 10 bases between. The CDR3 loop spans 13 amino acids. Per the germline V gene, CDR1 is SGHTA and CDR2 is FQGNSA. The entire variable domain, with the rest obtained from reference TRBV7-2 and TRBJ1-1, is as follows: GAGVSQSPSNKVTEKGKDVELRCDPISGHTALYWYRQSLGQGLEFLIYFQGNSAPDKSGLPSDRFSAERTGGSVSTLTIQRTQQEDSAVYLCASTRAGNTEAFFGQGTRLTVV.

This chain uses TRBV5-1 with TRBJ2-1; 11 positions match TRBD2. Losses at the gene ends were 1 base for V and 5 bases for J; bases not matched to a gene: 5. The CDR3 consists of 16 residues. CDR1 SGHRS and CDR2 YFSETQ come from the germline V gene. The CDR3 protein is CASSLKLAGGDNEQFF. The CDR3 DNA follows: TGCGCCAGCAGCTTGAAGCTAGCGGGAGGTGACAATGAGCAGTTCTTC.

This clone has only a few counts. The CDR3 DNA is TGCGCCAGCAGCCCCGTCCCGGGACAGGGGCGCGGCGGCACTGAAGCTTTCTTT. This sequence encodes CASSPVPGQGRGGTEAFF. The chain carries TRBV5-1 and TRBJ1-1; 10 nucleotides match TRBD1. The CDR3 consists of 18 residues. The V gene's germline CDR1 is SGHRS and CDR2 YFSETQ. V was pared by 4 bases and J by 4 bases, with 16 bases of the junction left unmatched.

This rearrangement joins TRBV7-2 to TRBJ2-5, with a weak D call TRBD1 (5 bases). Trimming took off 1 base at V and 8 bases at J, with 11 bases between the two ends. The CDR3 sequence is 13 residues long. CDR1 is SGHTA and CDR2 is FQGNSA in the germline V gene. The CDR3 coding sequence is TGTGCCAGCAGCTTAGAACAGGAAAGTACCCAGTACTTC. As protein: CASSLEQESTQYF.

The chain recombines TRBV19 with TRBJ2-5, with 8 positions matching TRBD2. The trim removed 3 bases at V and 1 base at J, leaving 4 bases unmatched. This CDR3 is 15 amino acids long. Germline lookup yields CDR1 LNHDA and CDR2 SQIVND (reference sequence). CDR3 sequence (DNA): TGTGCCAGTAGTATCGGCGGGGGGACCCAAGAGACCCAGTACTTC. It is translated as CASSIGGGTQETQYF.

The CDR3, as DNA: TGTGCCAGCAGCTTAGCGGGACGCAGCTCTGGAAACACCATATATTTT. It encodes CASSLAGRSSGNTIYF. The rearrangement links TRBV7-9 to TRBJ1-3, with D perhaps TRBD1 (5 bases). Germline lookup yields CDR1 SEHNR and CDR2 FQNEAQ (reference sequence). The V and J ends lost 0 bases and 0 bases respectively, with 9 bases between them. The CDR3 has 16 amino acids. Full variable domain (missing parts from reference TRBV7-9 and TRBJ1-3): DTGVSQNPRHKITKRGQNVTFRCDPISEHNRLYWYRQTLGQGPEFLTYFQNEAQLEKSRLLSDRFSAERPKGSFSTLEIQRTEQGDSAMYLCASSLAGRSSGNTIYFGEGSWLTVV.

V gene TRBV9 combines with J gene TRBJ2-3; D call uncertain. Per the germline V gene, CDR1 is SGDLS and CDR2 is YYNGEE. The length of the CDR3 is 12 residues. Trimming removed 0 bases from V and 4 bases from J, with 3 bases in between. The CDR3 DNA reads TGTGCCAGCAGCGTAGTCTCAGATACGCAGTATTTT. As protein: CASSVVSDTQYF.

The chain carries TRBV6-5 and TRBJ1-3; D is unresolved. V lost 6 bases and J lost 4, with 13 bases in between. Germline CDR1 and CDR2: MNHEY and SVGAGI. The CDR3 consists of 14 residues. DNA of the CDR3: TGTGCCAGCAGCCGCCATTACTCCGGAAACACCATATATTTT. Protein sequence: CASSRHYSGNTIYF.

As DNA, the CDR3 is TGTGCCAGCAGGGCACAGGGTAACACTGAAGCTTTCTTT. Amino acids: CASRAQGNTEAFF. The chain recombines TRBV2 with TRBJ1-1, with D perhaps TRBD1 (6 bases). The CDR3 covers 13 residues. V was trimmed by 6 bases and J by 2 bases, leaving 10 bases between them. Germline CDR1 and CDR2: SNHLY and FYNNEI.

This clone is a singleton in its sample. J is TRBJ1-2 and V is TRBV7-9, with unresolved D. The CDR3 covers 12 residues. Germline V lookup: CDR1 SEHNR, CDR2 FQNEAQ (reference sequence). The V gene lost 5 bases and the J gene lost 8 bases, with 12 bases spanning the gap. CDR3 in DNA: TGTGCCAGCAGCACCCCTCGTTCCGGCTACACCTTC. Translating it yields CASSTPRSGYTF.

This CDR3 is CMGSATSTDTQYF. In DNA form, the CDR3 reads TGCATGGGGTCCGCTACTAGCACAGATACGCAGTATTTT. This chain links TRBV29-1 with TRBJ2-3; the D is unclear. The CDR3 runs 13 residues. Per the germline V gene, CDR1 is SQVTM and CDR2 is ANQGSEA.

This sequence joins TRBV10-3 and TRBJ2-2; D gene ambiguous. Looked up from germline, CDR1 is ENHRY and CDR2 is SYGVKD. V lost 6 bases and J 4 bases, leaving 6 bases between the germline ends. The CDR3 covers 12 residues. CDR3 coding DNA: TGTGCCATCAGACCAGCCACCGGGGAGCTGTTTTTT. Translating gives CAIRPATGELFF.

J is TRBJ1-3 and V is TRBV29-1, with a possible D match to TRBD1 (6 bases). V dropped 6 bases and J dropped 4 bases, with 16 bases sitting between them. The CDR3 length is 14 residues. CDR1 is SQVTM and CDR2 is ANQGSEA in the germline V gene. In nucleotides, the CDR3 is TGCAGCGTCGCCAAGGGGGGGAGGGGAAACACCATATATTTT. Translation gives CSVAKGGRGNTIYF.

The chain couples TRBV30 to TRBJ2-1; no clear D. The V end lost 0 bases, the J end lost 9 bases, and 6 bases lay between the germline ends. Germline values: CDR1 GTSNPN, CDR2 SVGIG (reference sequence). This CDR3 comprises 11 residues. DNA for the CDR3: TGTGCCTGGAGTGTAGGGATTGAGCAGTTCTTC. Protein sequence: CAWSVGIEQFF.

The gene calls are TRBV9 and TRBJ1-2, with 8 bases aligning to TRBD1. Trimming at V came to 3 bases and at J to 6 bases, leaving 10 bases not matched to a gene. This CDR3 region has 15 residues. CDR1 SGDLS and CDR2 YYNGEE come from the germline V gene. CDR3 sequence: CASSARGRQGNGYTF. In nucleotides, the CDR3 is TGTGCCAGCAGCGCGCGGGGCCGACAGGGGAATGGCTACACCTTC. Complete variable domain (other parts from reference TRBV9 and TRBJ1-2): DSGVTQTPKHLITATGQRVTLRCSPRSGDLSVYWYQQSLDQGLQFLIQYYNGEERAKGNILERFSAQQFPDLHSELNLSSLELGDSALYFCASSARGRQGNGYTFGSGTRLTVV.

This chain links TRBV7-3 with TRBJ2-7, with 7 bases fitting TRBD1. This CDR3 region has 14 residues. From germline, CDR1 is SGHTA and CDR2 FQGTGA. Trimming cost V 3 bases and J 0 bases; bases outside gene matches: 2. CDR3 sequence (DNA): TGTGCCAGCAGCTTGGACAGGTACTCCTACGAGCAGTACTTC. Its translation: CASSLDRYSYEQYF.

The J gene is TRBJ1-2, the V gene TRBV29-1, with 10 positions matching TRBD1. Per the germline V gene, CDR1 is SQVTM and CDR2 is ANQGSEA. V shed 5 bases and J 1 base; nucleotides not matched to a gene: 7. The CDR3 covers 15 residues. The CDR3 reads CSVSDRDRGNYGYTF. The DNA of the CDR3 is TGCAGCGTTTCCGACCGGGACAGGGGTAACTATGGCTACACCTTC.

The chain joins TRBV19 to TRBJ1-4, with D tentatively TRBD1 (6 bases). Germline CDR1 and CDR2: LNHDA and SQIVND (reference sequence). The CDR3 totals 13 residues. Trimming cost V 5 bases and J 7 bases, with 11 bases left between them. For the CDR3, the DNA is TGTGCCAGTAGTGTGGGGGCTCGTGAAAAACTGTTTTTT. This encodes CASSVGAREKLFF. Combining the CDR3 with reference TRBV19 and TRBJ1-4 gives the whole variable domain DGGITQSPKYLFRKEGQNVTLSCEQNLNHDAMYWYRQDPGQGLRLIYYSQIVNDFQKGDIAEGYSVSREKKESFPLTVTSAQKNPTAFYLCASSVGAREKLFFGSGTQLSVL.

This clone was counted only a few times. This chain connects TRBV19 to TRBJ1-1; D gene unclear. Deletions cut 7 bases from V and 0 bases from J, with 18 bases between. The V gene's germline CDR1 is LNHDA and CDR2 SQIVND (reference sequence). The CDR3 sequence is 16 residues long. DNA of the CDR3: TGTGCCAGTACCCTCTATGCTGGGTCCTTGAACACTGAAGCTTTCTTT. Translating it yields CASTLYAGSLNTEAFF.

The chain carries TRBV5-1 and TRBJ1-1, with D possibly TRBD1 on 5 matching bases. V was clipped by 2 bases and J by 6 bases, with 17 bases between them. CDR3 length equals 15 residues. Germline CDR1 reads SGHRS; CDR2 reads YFSETQ. The CDR3 region has the DNA TGCGCCAGCAGCTTACGAGACAGACCTCTCCCTGAAGCTTTCTTT. It is translated as CASSLRDRPLPEAFF.

The rearrangement uses TRBV15 and TRBJ2-7; 7 nucleotides line up with TRBD1. The germline V gene has CDR1 LNHNV and CDR2 YYDKDF (reference sequence). CDR3 length: 15 residues. With V trimmed by 6 bases and J by 0 bases, 8 bases remained unmatched. The CDR3 here is CATRTLQGSSYEQYF. As DNA, the CDR3 is TGTGCCACCAGGACATTACAGGGGAGCTCCTACGAGCAGTACTTC.

The chain joins TRBV6-1 to TRBJ2-5; D gene uncertain. Per germline, CDR1 MNHNS and CDR2 SASEGT. This CDR3 comprises 11 residues. Trimming cost V 8 bases and J 0 bases, with 4 bases left between them. The CDR3 sequence is CASLYQETQYF. The CDR3 region has the DNA TGTGCCAGCCTGTACCAAGAGACCCAGTACTTC.

The J gene is TRBJ2-1, the V gene TRBV9; D not resolved. Looked up from germline, CDR1 is SGDLS and CDR2 is YYNGEE. The CDR3 totals 18 residues. Trimming left V 0 bases short and J 5 bases short, with 21 bases between. The CDR3 DNA is TGTGCCAGCAGCGTAGACCCGTTACGTGGGTCCGGAGACAATGAGCAGTTCTTC. Its protein is CASSVDPLRGSGDNEQFF.